These T cell receptor beta chains were read from a single sample in a study of T cells of healthy individuals. TCRdb itself ran the 5' RACE reads through MiXCR, one entry per CDR3 protein. The sample yields around 98,000 distinct CDR3 sequences, 17% seen once. All receptors derive from a human donor in good health. Each CDR3 is given with its conserved first and last residue.

TRBJ1-1	TRBV7-1	14	CASSSDGTESEAFF
TRBJ1-5	TRBV12-3/TRBV12-4	15	CASSLQGMTEQPQHF
TRBJ2-7	TRBV4-3	16	CASSQDPSSGSSEQYF
TRBJ2-7	TRBV4-1	15	CASSHPGQATYEQYF
TRBJ1-1	TRBV20-1	12	CSALFRNTEAFF
TRBJ2-7	TRBV20-1	14	CSATPYMGSYEQYF
TRBJ2-3	TRBV28	14	CASRLTGEADTQYF
TRBJ1-5	TRBV7-2	15	CASSLGGRTNQPQHF
TRBJ2-7	TRBV5-1	15	CASSLTGTLSYEQYF
TRBJ2-5	TRBV28	15	CASSPGTVRRETQYF
TRBJ2-2	TRBV5-1	14	CASSKDRGAGELFF